This T cell receptor (beta chain) derives from a study of T cells in Graves' hyperthyroidism and ophthalmopathy. Trimming removed 5 bases at V and 4 bases at J, with 18 bases between. The germline gives CDR1 SGHAT, CDR2 FQNNGV. The CDR3 length is 15 residues. TCR beta CDR3 region amplification was performed from RNA transcripts. The HTBI set primed first-round TCR CDR3 RT-PCR. TCRdb itself ran the multiplex PCR reads through MiXCR, one entry per CDR3 protein. The table records a few hundred thousand distinct CDR3 sequences, approximately 15% of them present only once. This receptor was identified in a woman aged 40 to 49 with Graves' ophthalmopathy. The chain couples TRBV11-2 to TRBJ2-7; possibly TRBD1 or TRBD2 for D (6 bases each). Sequencing was done on a sample of blood. The CDR3: CASSPGGTSRYEQYF. DNA of the CDR3: TGTGCCAGCAGCCCCGGGGGCACTAGCCGGTACGAGCAGTACTTC.